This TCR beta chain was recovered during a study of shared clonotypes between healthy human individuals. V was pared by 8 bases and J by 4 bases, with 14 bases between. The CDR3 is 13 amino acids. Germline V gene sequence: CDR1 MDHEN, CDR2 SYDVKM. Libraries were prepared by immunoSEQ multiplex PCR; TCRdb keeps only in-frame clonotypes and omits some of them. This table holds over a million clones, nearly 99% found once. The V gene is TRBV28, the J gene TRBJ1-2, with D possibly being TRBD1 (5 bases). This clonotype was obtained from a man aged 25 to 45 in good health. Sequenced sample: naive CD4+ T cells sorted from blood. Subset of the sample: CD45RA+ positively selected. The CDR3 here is CASLTSGPYGYTF. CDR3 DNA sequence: TGTGCCAGCCTTACCTCAGGGCCCTATGGCTACACCTTC.